The 2 T cell receptor beta chains below were found in one sample sequenced in a study of T cells in Graves' hyperthyroidism and ophthalmopathy. TCR beta CDR3 regions were amplified from RNA transcripts. The HTBI primer set drove a first-round RT-PCR of the TCR CDR3. In TCRdb, the multiplex PCR reads were re-called with MiXCR into one record per CDR3 protein. The sample has under 600,000 distinct CDR3 sequences, roughly 16% seen once. The sample consisted of blood. Receptors originate from a middle-aged woman with Graves' ophthalmopathy.

Turning to this clonotype: An end of the junction does not agree with germline; a read error may underlie this. V usage is TRBV12-3 or TRBV12-4 and J usage is TRBJ2-5; TRBD2 might be the D (5 bases). This CDR3 has 13 amino acids. CDR3 protein: CASSHNYDATNNF. The CDR3 nucleotides are TGTGCCAGCAGTCACAATTACGACGCGACTAATAACTTC.

This clonotype was observed a few times. The chain has TRBV7-3 and TRBJ2-3; no clear D. Germline CDR1 reads SGHTA; CDR2 reads FQGTGA. CDR3 length equals 16 residues. Trimming left V 6 bases short and J 5 bases short, with 21 bases between. The CDR3 DNA reads as TGTGCCAGCAGTTTTAGGCCTAGAATGGGGAAAGATACGCAGTATTTT. It specifies CASSFRPRMGKDTQYF.